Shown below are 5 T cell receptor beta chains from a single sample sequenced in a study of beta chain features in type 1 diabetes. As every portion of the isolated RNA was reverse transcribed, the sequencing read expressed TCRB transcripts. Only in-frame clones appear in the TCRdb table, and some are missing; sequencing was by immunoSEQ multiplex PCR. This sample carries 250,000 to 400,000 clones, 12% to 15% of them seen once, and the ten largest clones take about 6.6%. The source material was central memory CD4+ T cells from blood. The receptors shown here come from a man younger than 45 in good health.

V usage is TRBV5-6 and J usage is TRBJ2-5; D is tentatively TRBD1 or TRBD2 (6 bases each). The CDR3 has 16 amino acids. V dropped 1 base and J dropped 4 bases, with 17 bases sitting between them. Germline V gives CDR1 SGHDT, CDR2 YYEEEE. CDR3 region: CASSLWGALSGETQYF. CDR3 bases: TGTGCCAGCAGCTTGTGGGGGGCGTTAAGTGGAGAGACCCAGTACTTC.

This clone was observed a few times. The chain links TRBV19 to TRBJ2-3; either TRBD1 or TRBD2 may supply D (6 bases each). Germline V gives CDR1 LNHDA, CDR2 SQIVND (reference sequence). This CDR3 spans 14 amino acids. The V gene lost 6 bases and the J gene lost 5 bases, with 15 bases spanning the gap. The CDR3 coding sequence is TGTGCCAGTAGGAGGGGGGCATTGGGAGATACGCAGTATTTT. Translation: CASRRGALGDTQYF.

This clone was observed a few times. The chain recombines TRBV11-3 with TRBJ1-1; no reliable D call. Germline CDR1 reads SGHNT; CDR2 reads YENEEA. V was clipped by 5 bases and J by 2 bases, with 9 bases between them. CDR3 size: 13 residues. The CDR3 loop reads CASSAGINTEAFF. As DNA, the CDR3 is TGTGCCAGCAGCGCTGGGATCAACACTGAAGCTTTCTTT.

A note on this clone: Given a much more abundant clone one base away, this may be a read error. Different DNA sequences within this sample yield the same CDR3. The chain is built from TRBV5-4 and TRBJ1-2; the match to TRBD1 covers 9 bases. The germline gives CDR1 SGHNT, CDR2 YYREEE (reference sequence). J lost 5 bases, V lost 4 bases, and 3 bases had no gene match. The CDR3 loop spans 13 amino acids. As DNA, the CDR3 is TGTGCCAGCAGCCACGACAGGGGGTATGGCTACACCTTC. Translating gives CASSHDRGYGYTF.

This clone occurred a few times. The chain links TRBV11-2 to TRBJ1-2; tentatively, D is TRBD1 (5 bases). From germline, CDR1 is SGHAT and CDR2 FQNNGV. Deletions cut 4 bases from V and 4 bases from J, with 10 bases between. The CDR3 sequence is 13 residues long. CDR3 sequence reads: CASSSGHGYGYTF. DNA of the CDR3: TGTGCCAGCAGCTCTGGACACGGCTATGGCTACACCTTC.